The 26 T cell receptor beta chains in this list originate from one sample, sequenced in a study of T cell clonotyping in hematopoietic cell transplantation. Profiled with immunoSEQ multiplex PCR; TCRdb holds only in-frame clones, not every one. This table holds about 36,000 clones, 95% found once. Described time point: recipient sample about 28 days before transplant, after cytoreduction. The sequencing used peripheral blood mononuclear cells, collected before stem cell transplant. The receptors come from a man aged 35-49 years with chronic myeloid leukemia. Some clones in this sample may be carry-over from other donors' samples.

This clone was seen just once. The CDR3 coding sequence is TGTGCCAGCGGCCACCTGACCCAGTACTTC. Encoded protein: CASGHLTQYF. The chain joins TRBV6-5 to TRBJ2-5; no definite D call. Looked up from germline, CDR1 is MNHEY and CDR2 is SVGAGI. V shed 8 bases and J shed 7 bases, with 8 bases lying between them. The CDR3 extends over 10 amino acids.

The V call is TRBV9, the J call TRBJ2-1; the match to TRBD2 covers 7 bases. The V and J ends lost 4 bases and 8 bases, in that order; junction bases with no gene match: 9. Looked up from germline, CDR1 is SGDLS and CDR2 is YYNGEE. This CDR3 comprises 14 residues. Here the CDR3 reads CASSPQSGGHEQFF. The DNA of the CDR3 is TGTGCCAGCAGCCCTCAGTCGGGGGGACATGAGCAGTTCTTC.

This chain links TRBV25-1 with TRBJ2-7; TRBD1 or TRBD2 may be the D gene (6 bases each). Germline V gene sequence: CDR1 MGHDK, CDR2 SYGVNS. The germline V and J ends were trimmed by 4 bases and 3 bases, with 16 bases remaining between them. This CDR3 has 15 amino acids. The CDR3 spells CASSAPPRGHYEQYF. The DNA for the CDR3 is TGTGCCAGCAGTGCCCCCCCACGGGGGCACTACGAGCAGTACTTC.

This clone was counted a single time. This sequence joins TRBV9 and TRBJ2-7; D is perhaps TRBD1 or TRBD2 (6 bases each). Germline CDR1 SGDLS, CDR2 YYNGEE. V lost 0 bases to trimming and J lost 3 bases, with 16 bases between them. This CDR3 comprises 16 residues. The CDR3 DNA reads as TGTGCCAGCAGCGTAGAGGCGGGACACGGGGTCTACGAGCAGTACTTC. It yields the protein CASSVEAGHGVYEQYF.

This chain links TRBV4-2 with TRBJ2-5; 10 nucleotides match TRBD2. V lost 2 bases to trimming and J lost 2 bases; unmatched junction nucleotides: 5. CDR1 is LGHNA and CDR2 is YNFKEQ in the germline V gene. The CDR3 length is 16 residues. CDR3 DNA sequence: TGTGCCAGCAGCCAAAATTTAGCGGGGGGACAAGAGACCCAGTACTTC. Encoded protein: CASSQNLAGGQETQYF.

The DNA of the CDR3 is TGTGCCAGCAGTGCAGAGGTTTATCGGACAGGTTTCTACGAGCAGTACTTC. Translated, it gives CASSAEVYRTGFYEQYF. The chain is built from TRBV2 and TRBJ2-7; the match to TRBD1 covers 7 bases. Germline V gives CDR1 SNHLY, CDR2 FYNNEI. This CDR3 comprises 17 residues. The V gene end was trimmed by 4 bases and the J gene end by 3 bases; junction bases not matched to a gene: 15. The full variable domain, rest sourced from reference TRBV2 and TRBJ2-7, is EPEVTQTPSHQVTQMGQEVILRCVPISNHLYFYWYRQILGQKVEFLVSFYNNEISEKSEIFDDQFSVERPDGSNFTLKIRSTKLEDSAMYFCASSAEVYRTGFYEQYFGPGTRLTVT.

The chain employs TRBV19 and TRBJ1-5; 7 bases fit TRBD1. V shed 3 bases and J 6 bases; nucleotides not matched to a gene: 5. Germline loops: CDR1 LNHDA, CDR2 SQIVND (reference sequence). There are 14 residues in the CDR3. The CDR3 DNA sequence: TGTGCCAGTAGTATGAGAACAGGGGCTCAGCCCCAGCATTTT. This codes for CASSMRTGAQPQHF.

The gene calls are TRBV5-1 and TRBJ2-1; 14 nucleotides line up with TRBD2. The CDR3 is 16 amino acids. Germline trimming cut 2 bases from V and 7 bases from J; bases unmatched to any gene: 5. The germline CDR1 and CDR2 sequences are SGHRS and YFSETQ. The CDR3 loop is CASSLLGLAGGNEQFF. The CDR3 DNA reads as TGCGCCAGCAGCTTATTAGGACTAGCGGGGGGAAATGAGCAGTTCTTC.

The V gene is TRBV5-1, the J gene TRBJ1-3; the D is unclear. CDR3 length equals 13 residues. CDR1 is SGHRS and CDR2 is YFSETQ in the germline V gene. V lost 4 bases to trimming and J lost 4 bases, with 9 bases between them. The CDR3 bases are TGCGCCAGCAGCCCCCTCCAGGGAAACACCATATATTTT. This sequence encodes CASSPLQGNTIYF.

This chain uses TRBV10-3 with TRBJ2-7, with 10 nucleotides matching TRBD2. Trimming cost V 3 bases and J 2 bases; bases outside gene matches: 4. Per the germline V gene, CDR1 is ENHRY and CDR2 is SYGVKD. The CDR3 is made up of 15 amino acids. The DNA for the CDR3 is TGTGCCATCAGTGATCTGAGCGGGGGGGCCTACGAGCAGTACTTC. Amino acid sequence: CAISDLSGGAYEQYF.

V gene TRBV30 combines with J gene TRBJ2-1; 7 positions agree with TRBD1. The CDR3 extends over 13 amino acids. The germline gives CDR1 GTSNPN, CDR2 SVGIG (reference sequence). V dropped 5 bases and J dropped 9; count of bases not matched to a gene: 10. The CDR3 sequence: CAWETGEAGEQFF. The CDR3 nucleotides read TGTGCCTGGGAAACAGGGGAAGCAGGTGAGCAGTTCTTC.

This clone was found once. J is TRBJ1-2 and V is TRBV5-5; TRBD1 matches at 9 bases. V was clipped by 0 bases and J by 2 bases; unmatched bases: 2. Germline V gene lookup returns CDR1 SGHKS and CDR2 YYEKEE (reference sequence). The CDR3 runs 15 residues. The CDR3 protein is CASSLAGTGNYGYTF. CDR3 sequence (DNA): TGTGCCAGCAGCTTGGCGGGGACAGGGAACTATGGCTACACCTTC.

This rearrangement joins TRBV11-3 to TRBJ2-5; no clear D. CDR1 and CDR2 from the germline V gene are SGHNT and YENEEA. CDR3 length equals 17 residues. V was cut by 4 bases and J by 0 bases, with 18 bases left in between. The CDR3 coding sequence is TGTGCCAGCAGCTCTTACCGGAGTCTTGATGACCAAGAGACCCAGTACTTC. This codes for CASSSYRSLDDQETQYF.

The chain uses TRBV9 and TRBJ1-1; 12 nucleotides line up with TRBD1. This CDR3 has 18 amino acids. Germline loops: CDR1 SGDLS, CDR2 YYNGEE. The V gene end was trimmed by 0 bases and the J gene end by 4 bases; junction bases not matched to a gene: 10. CDR3 region: CASSVGGGQGALGTEAFF. CDR3 DNA sequence: TGTGCCAGCAGCGTAGGCGGGGGACAGGGGGCGCTTGGCACTGAAGCTTTCTTT. Looking up the rest from reference TRBV9 and TRBJ1-1 gives the full variable domain: DSGVTQTPKHLITATGQRVTLRCSPRSGDLSVYWYQQSLDQGLQFLIQYYNGEERAKGNILERFSAQQFPDLHSELNLSSLELGDSALYFCASSVGGGQGALGTEAFFGQGTRLTVV.

This clone appeared once. The CDR3 DNA is TGCAGCGTTGACTCTTTGAGATCGGGCGGTGGCTACACCTTC. It translates to CSVDSLRSGGGYTF. V gene TRBV29-1 combines with J gene TRBJ1-2; D is ambiguous. V shed 3 bases and J shed 7 bases, with 18 bases lying between them. Germline CDR1 and CDR2: SQVTM and ANQGSEA. The CDR3 consists of 14 residues.

The chain couples TRBV27 to TRBJ1-6, with 8 bases identical to TRBD1. Unmatched junction bases numbered 7, after V lost 4 bases and J lost 5 bases. CDR1 is MNHEY, CDR2 SMNVEV, per germline (reference sequence). This CDR3 spans 16 amino acids. The CDR3 sequence: CASSSGQGLDNSPLHF. The CDR3 nucleotides are TGTGCCAGCAGTTCCGGACAGGGACTTGATAATTCACCCCTCCACTTT.

About this clone: Other DNA variants within this sample encode the same CDR3. The V and J genes are TRBV28 and TRBJ2-3; D gene uncertain. CDR1 is MDHEN, CDR2 SYDVKM, per germline. Trimming left V 2 bases short and J 5 bases short, with 2 bases between. CDR3 length: 11 amino acids. CDR3 protein: CASSLEDTQYF. Here the CDR3 DNA reads TGTGCCAGCAGTTTAGAAGATACGCAGTATTTT.

The rearrangement uses TRBV4-3 and TRBJ1-3; D may be TRBD1 (5 bases). The CDR3 runs to 16 residues. V was pared by 0 bases and J by 4 bases, with 13 bases between. CDR1 LGHNA and CDR2 YSLEER come from the germline V gene. The chain's CDR3 is CASSQDGGPGGNTIYF. The DNA of the CDR3 is TGCGCCAGCAGCCAAGATGGGGGACCCGGGGGAAACACCATATATTTT.

V gene TRBV6-1 combines with J gene TRBJ1-1; D not certain. Germline V gene lookup returns CDR1 MNHNS and CDR2 SASEGT. V was shortened by 8 bases and J by 7 bases, with 11 bases between the two germline ends. This CDR3 spans 11 amino acids. The CDR3 reads CASSPRSEAFF. In DNA form, the CDR3 reads TGTGCCAGCTCCCCTAGGAGTGAAGCTTTCTTT.

The rearrangement uses TRBV11-3 and TRBJ2-5; 9 bases match TRBD2. The V and J ends lost 1 base and 2 bases, in that order; junction bases with no gene match: 5. This CDR3 has 16 amino acids. The V gene's germline CDR1 is SGHNT and CDR2 YENEEA. In DNA, the CDR3 is TGTGCCAGCAGCTTAGGGGGTAGCGGGGGACAAGAGACCCAGTACTTC. Encoded protein: CASSLGGSGGQETQYF. The whole variable domain, remainder taken from reference TRBV11-3 and TRBJ2-5, is EAGVVQSPRYKIIEKKQPVAFWCNPISGHNTLYWYLQNLGQGPELLIRYENEEAVDDSQLPKDRFSAERLKGVDSTLKIQPAELGDSAVYLCASSLGGSGGQETQYFGPGTRLLVL.

The CDR3 DNA sequence: TGTGCCAGCAGTGGACAGGGCTCTGGAAACACCATATATTTT. This encodes CASSGQGSGNTIYF. The rearrangement links TRBV25-1 to TRBJ1-3; TRBD1 agrees at 7 bases. V gave up 4 bases and J gave up 0 bases; unmatched junction bases: 0. From germline, CDR1 is MGHDK and CDR2 SYGVNS. The CDR3 runs 14 residues.

This clone has a single count. This chain connects TRBV14 to TRBJ1-2; possibly TRBD1 for D (5 bases). CDR1 is SGHDN and CDR2 is FVKESK in the germline V gene. The V end lost 0 bases, the J end lost 4 bases, and 15 bases lay between the germline ends. The CDR3 extends over 16 amino acids. As DNA, the CDR3 is TGTGCCAGCAGCCAAGATTACGACAGATTCTTCTATGGCTACACCTTC. Translating it yields CASSQDYDRFFYGYTF.

The rearrangement uses TRBV5-1 and TRBJ1-1; D perhaps matches TRBD1 (5 bases). V dropped 2 bases and J dropped 3 bases, with 14 bases sitting between them. CDR1 SGHRS and CDR2 YFSETQ come from the germline V gene. The CDR3 runs to 15 residues. CDR3 bases: TGCGCCAGCAGCTTCGCCGTCGGGGGGGACACTGAAGCTTTCTTT. This gives the protein CASSFAVGGDTEAFF.

This chain joins TRBV4-3 and TRBJ2-7, with D perhaps assigned TRBD1 or TRBD2 (6 bases each). V lost 1 base and J lost 6, with 13 bases in between. Looked up from germline, CDR1 is LGHNA and CDR2 is YSLEER. CDR3 length: 14 residues. As DNA, the CDR3 is TGCGCCAGCAGCCAAGCAGGGGAGGTGAGCGAGCAGTACTTC. Encoded protein: CASSQAGEVSEQYF.

This chain links TRBV30 with TRBJ1-2; TRBD1 is a possible D gene (5 bases). The germline gives CDR1 GTSNPN, CDR2 SVGIG (reference sequence). V shed 2 bases and J shed 0 bases, with 19 bases lying between them. This CDR3 has 17 amino acids. CDR3 coding DNA: TGTGCCTGGAGTCTCTCGAGGGGCTTTATAGCTAACTATGGCTACACCTTC. Protein: CAWSLSRGFIANYGYTF.

The genes are TRBV4-2 and TRBJ1-4; D may be TRBD1 (5 bases). Germline lookup yields CDR1 LGHNA and CDR2 YNFKEQ. V was clipped by 0 bases and J by 7 bases, with 12 bases between them. The CDR3 is 15 residues long. The CDR3 nucleotides are TGTGCCAGCAGCCAAGATGAAGGGGAGGTTGAAAAACTGTTTTTT. Translated: CASSQDEGEVEKLFF.